This is a list of T cell receptor beta chains from one sample in a study of a mutant IDH1 vaccine in newly diagnosed glioma. The protocol was immunoSEQ multiplex PCR, while the TCRdb copy is restricted to in-frame clones and leaves out a portion. The sample yields tens of thousands of clones, around 83% seen once. Antigens of these TCRs are unknown. The sequences come from PBMCs, collected from a glioma patient whose treatment included an IDH1 peptide vaccine. The receptors come from a man younger than 45 with glioma. The CDR3 runs from the conserved cysteine through the conserved F or W. D genes are given only for firm matches. Where a row states a size, it is once, few, many or the class of an expanded clone; other rows omit it.

TRBV5-1	TRBJ1-4	-	-	TGCGCCAGCAGCTTGGGTGGAAAACTGTTTTTT	CASSLGGKLFF
TRBV27	TRBJ2-7	TRBD1	-	TGTGCCAGCAGTCGCATCGACAGGGTGAGGAACGAGCAGTACTTC	CASSRIDRVRNEQYF
TRBV5-1	TRBJ2-1	TRBD2	-	TGCGCCAGCAGCCGACCTCCCATAGCGGGGGGGCCGGGTGTTGAGCAGTTCTTC	CASSRPPIAGGPGVEQFF
TRBV27	TRBJ2-1	TRBD2	-	TGTGCCAGCAGGCCCATAGGTTTTTCGGGGGGGATCTACAATGAGCAGTTCTTC	CASRPIGFSGGIYNEQFF
TRBV18	TRBJ1-6	-	-	TGTGCCAGCTCACCACTGGCGGGACCTAATTCACCCCTCCACTTT	CASSPLAGPNSPLHF
TRBV7-9	TRBJ2-5	-	-	TGTGCCAGCAGCTTAGCCGGGGAGACCCAGTACTTC	CASSLAGETQYF
TRBV9	TRBJ2-3	TRBD1	-	TGTGCCAGCAGCGCTTACAGGGGCGCAGATACGCAGTATTTT	CASSAYRGADTQYF
TRBV19	TRBJ1-5	TRBD1	-	TGTGCCAGTAGGGCCGACAGGGGTAGGGGCAATCAGCCCCAGCATTTT	CASRADRGRGNQPQHF
TRBV10-1	TRBJ2-6	-	once	TGCGCCAGCAGTGATTCCCGCTCTGGGGCCAACGTCCTGACTTTC	CASSDSRSGANVLTF
TRBV4-1	TRBJ2-7	-	-	TGCGCCAGCAGCCAAGTCTTCAGGACTAAAACTACTATGGGCGAGCAGTACTTC	CASSQVFRTKTTMGEQYF
TRBV5-1	TRBJ1-5	-	-	TGCGCCAGCAGCTCCGGGACAACACCGGTTTTCGCCCAGCATTTT	CASSSGTTPVFAQHF
TRBV6-1	TRBJ1-5	TRBD1	-	TGTGCCAGCAGTGAATGGCAGGGGGGGGGAAGTCAGCCCCAGCATTTT	CASSEWQGGGSQPQHF
TRBV7-2	TRBJ2-7	-	few	TGTGCCAGCAGCTTAATCAGGACGGGAGCCTACGAGCAGTACTTC	CASSLIRTGAYEQYF
TRBV5-1	TRBJ2-1	TRBD1	once	TGCGCCAGCAGCCTGGACAGGAGCTCCTACAATGAGCAGTTCTTC	CASSLDRSSYNEQFF
TRBV5-1	TRBJ1-4	-	-	TGCGCCAGCAGCTTGGGAGGGGATCATGAAAAACTGTTTTTT	CASSLGGDHEKLFF
TRBV2	TRBJ2-1	TRBD1	once	TGTGCCAGCAGCGCGACAGGGAGTAGGGTCAATGAGCAGTTCTTC	CASSATGSRVNEQFF
TRBV5-4	TRBJ1-2	-	-	TGTGCCAGCACCCTCGGGGTAGGGGAGATAATGAGCGGCTACACCTTC	CASTLGVGEIMSGYTF
TRBV6-6	TRBJ1-4	-	-	TGTGCCAGCAGCCCCAGGGGAGTGGGGGAAAAACTGTTTTTT	CASSPRGVGEKLFF
TRBV11-2	TRBJ1-1	TRBD1	-	TGTGCCAGCAGCCCAGACAGGGGGCCGGTTACTGAAGCTTTCTTT	CASSPDRGPVTEAFF
TRBV5-4	TRBJ1-2	TRBD1	-	TGTGCCAGCAGCCGGCTCAGGGGGCAGGCGTCTAATGGCTACACCTTC	CASSRLRGQASNGYTF
TRBV7-9	TRBJ2-3	-	-	TGTGCCAGCAGCGGGCCGGAGGGGCGCGTCACAGATACGCAGTATTTT	CASSGPEGRVTDTQYF
TRBV19	TRBJ2-1	TRBD1	once	TGTGCCAGTAGTACTCGGGACAGGGGGTACTCCTACAATGAGCAGTTCTTC	CASSTRDRGYSYNEQFF
TRBV9	TRBJ1-1	-	few	TGTGCCAGCAGCGCCAGGGAGATGAACACTGAAGCTTTCTTT	CASSAREMNTEAFF
TRBV15	TRBJ2-1	-	-	TGTGCCACCAGCAGATTAAGGATCTGGTACAATGAGCAGTTCTTC	CATSRLRIWYNEQFF
TRBV9	TRBJ2-3	-	-	TGTGCCAGCAGCGTATGGGGCAAGGCAGATACGCAGTATTTT	CASSVWGKADTQYF
TRBV6-1	TRBJ1-5	TRBD1	-	TGTGCCAGCAGTCGACAGGGAGATCAGCCCCAGCATTTT	CASSRQGDQPQHF
TRBV18	TRBJ1-2	-	-	TGTGCCAGCTCACCCCGGGACTCCCGCTATGGCTACACCTTC	CASSPRDSRYGYTF
TRBV4-1	TRBJ1-1	-	-	TGCGCCAGCAGCCAAGAAGGCGGGAACACTGAAGCTTTCTTT	CASSQEGGNTEAFF
TRBV5-4	TRBJ1-2	-	-	TGTGCCAGCAGCTCAGGGTATGGCTACACCTTC	CASSSGYGYTF
TRBV18	TRBJ2-5	-	-	TGTGCCAGCTCACCATCGGTCCTGAGCCGGGAAGGGGAGACCCAGTACTTC	CASSPSVLSREGETQYF
TRBV5-6	TRBJ2-3	-	-	TGTGCCAGCAGCTTATGGGGGTTAGCGGATACGCAGTATTTT	CASSLWGLADTQYF
TRBV5-1	TRBJ2-4	-	-	TGCGCCAGCAGCTTGGACCGATGGGCCAAAAACATTCAGTACTTC	CASSLDRWAKNIQYF
TRBV7-2	TRBJ1-4	-	once	TGTGCCAGCAGCTTAGGGGAGGGGACAACTAATGAAAAACTGTTTTTT	CASSLGEGTTNEKLFF
TRBV6-5	TRBJ2-7	TRBD1	-	TGTGCCAGCAGTCCCGGGACAGGGCTCTCCGAGCAGTACTTC	CASSPGTGLSEQYF
TRBV5-1	TRBJ2-1	-	-	TGCGCCAGCAGTCTCGGGAATGAGCAGTTCTTC	CASSLGNEQFF
TRBV19	TRBJ1-2	-	-	TGTGCCAGTAGTATAGATTGGACGGTCTATGGCTACACCTTC	CASSIDWTVYGYTF
TRBV19	TRBJ1-6	-	-	TGTGCCATTCTACGGGACGTCAAAGGGCCGTATAATTCACCCCTCCACTTT	CAILRDVKGPYNSPLHF
TRBV19	TRBJ2-1	-	-	TGTGCCAGTAATACCTACAATGAGCAGTTCTTC	CASNTYNEQFF
TRBV11-3	TRBJ2-6	-	-	TGTGCCAGCAGCTTAGTTACCAAGGACCTCTCTGGGGCCAACGTCCTGACTTTC	CASSLVTKDLSGANVLTF
TRBV27	TRBJ2-7	-	-	TGTGCCAGCAGTTTATACGACTCCCTAGGGCCCCAGCAGTACTTC	CASSLYDSLGPQQYF
TRBV27	TRBJ1-2	-	-	TGTGCCAGCAGTTTGGTTGGGGGCAGCCATGGCTACACCTTC	CASSLVGGSHGYTF
TRBV7-9	TRBJ1-1	-	-	TGTGCCAGCAGCGTGACGGGGATGAACACTGAAGCTTTCTTT	CASSVTGMNTEAFF
TRBV7-2	TRBJ2-7	TRBD2	-	TGTGCCAGCAGCTCCACTAGCGGGCTGATCAACGAGCAGTACTTC	CASSSTSGLINEQYF
TRBV4-1	TRBJ2-1	-	-	TGCGCCAGCAGCCGTGGGACCACCCAAACGGGGAATGAGCAGTTCTTC	CASSRGTTQTGNEQFF
TRBV5-1	TRBJ2-5	-	-	TGCGCCAGCAGTTTAGGGCTTCAAGAGACCCAGTACTTC	CASSLGLQETQYF
TRBV11-2	TRBJ1-1	-	-	TGTGCCAGCAGCTTAGTATCTGGGGGTGAGAACACTGAAGCTTTCTTT	CASSLVSGGENTEAFF
TRBV5-1	TRBJ2-7	TRBD1	-	TGCGCCAGCACGCCGGGACAGGGGTTATCCTACGAGCAGTACTTC	CASTPGQGLSYEQYF
TRBV18	TRBJ2-7	TRBD1	-	TGTGCCAGCTCACAGGTCTCCGGGACAGGGGGCGCAAATAAGCAGTACTTC	CASSQVSGTGGANKQYF
TRBV28	TRBJ2-5	TRBD1	-	TGTGCCAGCAGTACGCAGGGGGCGCGGGAGACCCAGTACTTC	CASSTQGARETQYF
TRBV5-4	TRBJ2-7	TRBD2	-	TGTGCCAGCAGCCACAAGGAGCGGGGGGTTTACGAGCAGTACTTC	CASSHKERGVYEQYF
TRBV30	TRBJ2-1	-	-	TGTGCCTGGAAGACAGAAAATTTTGTAGAGGAGCAGTTCTTC	CAWKTENFVEEQFF
TRBV2	TRBJ1-5	-	-	TGTGCCAGCAGTGGACCGAACAATCAGCCCCAGCATTTT	CASSGPNNQPQHF
TRBV7-9	TRBJ1-3	-	few	TGTGCCAGCAGCGCCTCTGGAAACACCATATATTTT	CASSASGNTIYF
TRBV10-3	TRBJ1-1	-	-	TGTGCCATCAGTGCTCGGGACAACACGCCAAACACTGAAGCTTTCTTT	CAISARDNTPNTEAFF
TRBV25-1	TRBJ2-4	-	-	TGTGCCAGCAGTCCCCAGGGATGGACCAAAAACATTCAGTACTTC	CASSPQGWTKNIQYF
TRBV19	TRBJ2-5	TRBD2	-	TGTGCCAGTAGTATAGGGACTAGCGGGGTCCAAGAGACCCAGTACTTC	CASSIGTSGVQETQYF
TRBV11-2	TRBJ2-1	TRBD2	-	TGTGCCAGCAGCTTTACTTCCGGGGGGGCCGTTCGTGAGCAGTTCTTC	CASSFTSGGAVREQFF
TRBV5-1	TRBJ1-1	TRBD1	-	TGCGCCAGCAGCCCGGGACAGACGAACACTGAAGCTTTCTTT	CASSPGQTNTEAFF